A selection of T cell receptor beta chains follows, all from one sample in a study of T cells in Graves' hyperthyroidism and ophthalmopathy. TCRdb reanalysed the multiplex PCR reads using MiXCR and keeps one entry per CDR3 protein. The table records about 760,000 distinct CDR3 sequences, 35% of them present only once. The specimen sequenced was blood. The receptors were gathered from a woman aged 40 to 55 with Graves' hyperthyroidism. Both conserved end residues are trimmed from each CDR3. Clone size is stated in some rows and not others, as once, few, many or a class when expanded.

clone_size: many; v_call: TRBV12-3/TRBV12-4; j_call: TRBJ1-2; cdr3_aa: ASSPRGYGYT
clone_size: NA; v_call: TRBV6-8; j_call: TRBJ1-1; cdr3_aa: ASHIFRREKAF
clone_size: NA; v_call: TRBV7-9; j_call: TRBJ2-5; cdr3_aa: ASSLTTGQGETQY
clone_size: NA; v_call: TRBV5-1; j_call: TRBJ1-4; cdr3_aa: ASSYTGGYNEKLF
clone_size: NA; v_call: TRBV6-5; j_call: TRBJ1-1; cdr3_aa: ASSGVTGLNTEAF
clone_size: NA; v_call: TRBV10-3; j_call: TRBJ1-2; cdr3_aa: ASSYSSVTMSYGYT
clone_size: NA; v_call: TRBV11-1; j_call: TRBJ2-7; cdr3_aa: ASSHQVGQY
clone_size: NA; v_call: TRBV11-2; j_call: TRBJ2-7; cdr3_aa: ASSVRGNEQY
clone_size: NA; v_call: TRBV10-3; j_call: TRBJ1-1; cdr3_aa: VSSYFLGHSATEAF
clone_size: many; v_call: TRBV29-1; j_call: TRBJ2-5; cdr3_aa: SVRQEGETQY